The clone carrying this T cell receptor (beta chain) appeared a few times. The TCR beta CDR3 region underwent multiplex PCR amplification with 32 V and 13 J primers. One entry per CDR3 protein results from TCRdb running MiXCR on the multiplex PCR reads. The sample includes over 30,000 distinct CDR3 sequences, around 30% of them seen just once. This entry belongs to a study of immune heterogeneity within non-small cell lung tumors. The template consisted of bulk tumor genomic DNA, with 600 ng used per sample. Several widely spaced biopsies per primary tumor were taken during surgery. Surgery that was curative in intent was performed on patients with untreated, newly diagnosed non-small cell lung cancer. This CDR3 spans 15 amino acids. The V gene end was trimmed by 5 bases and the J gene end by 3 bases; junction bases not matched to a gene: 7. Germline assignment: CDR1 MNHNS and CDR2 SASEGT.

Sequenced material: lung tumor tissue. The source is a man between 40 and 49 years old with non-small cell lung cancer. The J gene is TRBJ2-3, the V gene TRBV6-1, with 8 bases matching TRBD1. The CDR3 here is CASSLGQGRTDTQYF. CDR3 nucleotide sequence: TGTGCCAGCAGTCTCGGACAGGGAAGGACAGATACGCAGTATTTT.